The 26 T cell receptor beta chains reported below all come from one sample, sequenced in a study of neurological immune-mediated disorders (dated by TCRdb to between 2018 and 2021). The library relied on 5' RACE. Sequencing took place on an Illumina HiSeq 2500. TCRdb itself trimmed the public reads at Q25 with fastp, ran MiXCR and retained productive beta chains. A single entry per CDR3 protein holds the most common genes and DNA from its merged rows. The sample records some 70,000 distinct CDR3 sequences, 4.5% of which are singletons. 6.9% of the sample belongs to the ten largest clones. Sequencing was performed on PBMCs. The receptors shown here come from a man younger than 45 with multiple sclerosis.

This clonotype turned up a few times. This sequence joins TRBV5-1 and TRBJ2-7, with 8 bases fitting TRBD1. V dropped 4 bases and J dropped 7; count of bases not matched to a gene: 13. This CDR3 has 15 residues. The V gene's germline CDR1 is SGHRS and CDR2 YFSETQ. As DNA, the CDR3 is TGCGCCAGCAGCAAACGTCCGCAGGGGGCGGGTGAGCAGTACTTC. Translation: CASSKRPQGAGEQYF.

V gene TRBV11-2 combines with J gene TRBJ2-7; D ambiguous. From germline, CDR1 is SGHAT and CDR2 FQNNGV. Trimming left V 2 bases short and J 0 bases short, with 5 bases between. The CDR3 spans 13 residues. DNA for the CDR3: TGTGCCAGCAGCTTAAGGCCCTCCTACGAGCAGTACTTC. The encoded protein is CASSLRPSYEQYF.

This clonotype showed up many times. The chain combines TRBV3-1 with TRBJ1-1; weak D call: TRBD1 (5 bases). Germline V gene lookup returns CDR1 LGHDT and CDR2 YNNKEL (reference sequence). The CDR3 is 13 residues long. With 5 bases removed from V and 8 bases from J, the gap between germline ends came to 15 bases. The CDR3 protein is CASSAQLGLEAFF. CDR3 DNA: TGTGCCAGCAGCGCACAACTGGGGCTAGAAGCTTTCTTT. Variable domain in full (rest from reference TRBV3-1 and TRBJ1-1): DTAVSQTPKYLVTQMGNDKSIKCEQNLGHDTMYWYKQDSKKFLKIMFSYNNKELIINETVPNRFSPKSPDKAHLNLHINSLELGDSAVYFCASSAQLGLEAFFGQGTRLTVV.

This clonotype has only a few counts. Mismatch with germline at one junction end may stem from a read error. Written as DNA, the CDR3 is TGCGCCAGCAGACCCGACAGGGGAAGGTCACCCCTCAACTTT. Amino acid sequence: CASRPDRGRSPLNF. The V call is TRBV5-1, the J call TRBJ1-6, with 8 bases aligning to TRBD1. The CDR3 covers 14 residues. Germline V gene lookup returns CDR1 SGHRS and CDR2 YFSETQ.

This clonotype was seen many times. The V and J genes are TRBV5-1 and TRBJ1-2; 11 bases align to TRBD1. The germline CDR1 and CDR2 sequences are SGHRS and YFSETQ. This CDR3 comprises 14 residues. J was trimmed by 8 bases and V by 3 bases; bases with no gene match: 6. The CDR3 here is CASSWGQGVSGYTF. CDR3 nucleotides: TGCGCCAGCAGCTGGGGACAGGGGGTCAGCGGCTACACCTTC.

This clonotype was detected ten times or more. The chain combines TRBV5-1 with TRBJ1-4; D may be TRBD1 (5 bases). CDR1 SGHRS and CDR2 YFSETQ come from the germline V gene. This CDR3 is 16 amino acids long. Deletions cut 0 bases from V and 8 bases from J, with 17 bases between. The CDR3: CASSLAGHPKGEKLFF. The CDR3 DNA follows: TGCGCCAGCAGCTTGGCCGGACATCCTAAGGGGGAAAAACTGTTTTTT.

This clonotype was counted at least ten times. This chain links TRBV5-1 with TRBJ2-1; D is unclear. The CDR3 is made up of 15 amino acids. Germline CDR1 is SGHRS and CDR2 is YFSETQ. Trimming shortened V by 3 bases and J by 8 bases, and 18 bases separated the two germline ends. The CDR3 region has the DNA TGCGCCAGCAGCTCCCGACCTATCGTAGGCGATGAGCAGTTCTTC. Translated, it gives CASSSRPIVGDEQFF.

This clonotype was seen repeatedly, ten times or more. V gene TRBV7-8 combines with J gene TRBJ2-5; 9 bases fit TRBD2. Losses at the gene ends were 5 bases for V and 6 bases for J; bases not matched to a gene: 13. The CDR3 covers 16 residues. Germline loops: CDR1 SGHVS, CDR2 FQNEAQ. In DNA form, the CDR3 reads TGTGCCAGCAGCGCCCTTACAAGCGGGGGGATAAAGACCCAGTACTTC. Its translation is CASSALTSGGIKTQYF.

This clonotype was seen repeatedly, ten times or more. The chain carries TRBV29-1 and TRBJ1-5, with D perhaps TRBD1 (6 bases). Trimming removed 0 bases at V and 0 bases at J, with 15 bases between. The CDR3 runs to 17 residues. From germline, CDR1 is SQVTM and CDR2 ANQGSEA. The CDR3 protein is CSVEDNGQPYSNQPQHF. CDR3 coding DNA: TGCAGCGTTGAAGATAACGGACAGCCCTATAGCAATCAGCCCCAGCATTTT.

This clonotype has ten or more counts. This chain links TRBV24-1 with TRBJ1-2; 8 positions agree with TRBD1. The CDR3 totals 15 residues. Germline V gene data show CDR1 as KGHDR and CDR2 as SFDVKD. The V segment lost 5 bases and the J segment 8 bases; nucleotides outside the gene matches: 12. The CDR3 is CATSGGGQGEGGYTF. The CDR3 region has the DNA TGTGCCACCAGTGGCGGAGGACAGGGCGAGGGCGGCTACACCTTC.

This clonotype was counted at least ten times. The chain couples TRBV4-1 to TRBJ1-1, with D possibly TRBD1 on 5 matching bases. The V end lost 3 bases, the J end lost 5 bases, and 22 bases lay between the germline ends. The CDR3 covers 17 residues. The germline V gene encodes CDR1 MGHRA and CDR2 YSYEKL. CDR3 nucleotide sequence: TGCGCCAGCAGCCACACCCCCCGGATAGGGGTAAGAACTGAAGCTTTCTTT. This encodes CASSHTPRIGVRTEAFF.

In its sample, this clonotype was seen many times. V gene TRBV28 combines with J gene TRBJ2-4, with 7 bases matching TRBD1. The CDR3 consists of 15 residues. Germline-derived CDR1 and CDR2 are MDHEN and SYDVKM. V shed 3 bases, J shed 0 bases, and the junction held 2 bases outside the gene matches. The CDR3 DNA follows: TGTGCCAGCAGTTTGGGACAGCTAGCCAAAAACATTCAGTACTTC. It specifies CASSLGQLAKNIQYF.

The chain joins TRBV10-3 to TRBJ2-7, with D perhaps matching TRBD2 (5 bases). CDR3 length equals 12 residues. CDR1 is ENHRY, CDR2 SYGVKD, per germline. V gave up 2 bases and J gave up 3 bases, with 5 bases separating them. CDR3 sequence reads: CAISEEGYEQYF. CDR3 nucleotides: TGTGCCATCAGTGAGGAGGGCTACGAGCAGTACTTC.

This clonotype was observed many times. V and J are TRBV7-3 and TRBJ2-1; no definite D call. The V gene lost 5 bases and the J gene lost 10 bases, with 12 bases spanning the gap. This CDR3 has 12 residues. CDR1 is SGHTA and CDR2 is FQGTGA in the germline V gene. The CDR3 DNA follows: TGTGCCAGCAGCACCCGACCCGGAGAGCAGTTCTTC. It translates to CASSTRPGEQFF.

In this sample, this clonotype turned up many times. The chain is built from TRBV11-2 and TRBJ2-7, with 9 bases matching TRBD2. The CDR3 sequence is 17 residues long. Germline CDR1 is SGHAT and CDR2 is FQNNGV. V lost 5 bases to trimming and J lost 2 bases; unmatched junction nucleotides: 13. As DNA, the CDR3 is TGTGCCAGCAGCCCCAGCGGGGGGCTTTTCCGACCCTACGAGCAGTACGTC. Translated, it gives CASSPSGGLFRPYEQYV.

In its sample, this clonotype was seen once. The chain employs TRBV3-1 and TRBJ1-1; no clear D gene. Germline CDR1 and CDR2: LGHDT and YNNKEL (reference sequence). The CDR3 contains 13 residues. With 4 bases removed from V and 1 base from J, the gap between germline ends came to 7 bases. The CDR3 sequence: CASSPKGNTEAFF. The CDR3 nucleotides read TGTGCCAGCAGCCCTAAAGGGAACACTGAAGCTTTCTTT.

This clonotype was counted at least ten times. CDR3 residues: CASSSLGVHNSPLHF. For the CDR3, the DNA is TGTGCCAGCAGTTCCCTCGGGGTGCATAATTCACCCCTCCACTTT. The rearrangement joins TRBV6-5 to TRBJ1-6; D ambiguous. Germline lookup yields CDR1 MNHEY and CDR2 SVGAGI. The CDR3 has 15 residues. The ends were cut back, 4 bases at V and 5 bases at J, with 12 bases in the middle.

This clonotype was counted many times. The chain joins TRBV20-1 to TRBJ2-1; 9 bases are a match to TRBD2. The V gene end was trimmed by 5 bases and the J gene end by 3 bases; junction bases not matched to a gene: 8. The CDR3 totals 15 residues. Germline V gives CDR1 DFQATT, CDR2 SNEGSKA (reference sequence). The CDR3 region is CSARPLAGYYNEQFF. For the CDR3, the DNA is TGCAGTGCTCGACCTCTAGCGGGGTACTACAATGAGCAGTTCTTC.

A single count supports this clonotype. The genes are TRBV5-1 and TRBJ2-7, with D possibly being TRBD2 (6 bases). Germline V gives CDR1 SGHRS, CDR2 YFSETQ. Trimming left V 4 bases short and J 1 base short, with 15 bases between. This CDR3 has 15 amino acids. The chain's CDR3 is CASSRGAGMSYEQYF. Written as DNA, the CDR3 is TGCGCCAGCAGCCGCGGGGCAGGGATGTCCTACGAGCAGTACTTC. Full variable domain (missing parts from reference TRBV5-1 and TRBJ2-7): KAGVTQTPRYLIKTRGQQVTLSCSPISGHRSVSWYQQTPGQGLQFLFEYFSETQRNKGNFPGRFSGRQFSNSRSEMNVSTLELGDSALYLCASSRGAGMSYEQYFGPGTRLTVT.

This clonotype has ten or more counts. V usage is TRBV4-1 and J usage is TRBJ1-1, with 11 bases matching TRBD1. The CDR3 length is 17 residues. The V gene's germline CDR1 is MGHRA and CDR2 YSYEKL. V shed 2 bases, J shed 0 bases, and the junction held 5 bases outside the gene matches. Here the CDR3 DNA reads TGCGCCAGCAGCCAACGGGACAGGGGGGTTATGAACACTGAAGCTTTCTTT. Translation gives CASSQRDRGVMNTEAFF.

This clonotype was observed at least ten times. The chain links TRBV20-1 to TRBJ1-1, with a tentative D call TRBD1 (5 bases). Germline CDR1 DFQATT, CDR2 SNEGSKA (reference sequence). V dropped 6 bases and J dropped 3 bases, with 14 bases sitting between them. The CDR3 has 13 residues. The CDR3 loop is CSALPGKDTEAFF. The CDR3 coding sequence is TGCAGTGCCCTTCCAGGGAAGGACACTGAAGCTTTCTTT.

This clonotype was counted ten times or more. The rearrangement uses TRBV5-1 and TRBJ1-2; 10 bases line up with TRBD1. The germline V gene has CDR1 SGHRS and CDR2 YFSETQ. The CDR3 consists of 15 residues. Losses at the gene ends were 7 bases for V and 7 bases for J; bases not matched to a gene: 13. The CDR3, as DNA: TGCGCCAGCGGCCAACCGGGACAGGGGAGTGGTGGCTACACCTTC. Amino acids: CASGQPGQGSGGYTF.

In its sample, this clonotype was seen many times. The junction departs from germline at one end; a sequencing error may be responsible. CDR3 loop: CASSRGTAENQPQNF. CDR3 nucleotide sequence: TGTGCCAGCAGCCGGGGGACAGCAGAAAATCAGCCCCAGAATTTT. The rearrangement links TRBV3-1 to TRBJ1-5; TRBD1 matches at 7 bases. Germline CDR1 is LGHDT and CDR2 is YNNKEL (reference sequence). The CDR3 contains 15 residues.

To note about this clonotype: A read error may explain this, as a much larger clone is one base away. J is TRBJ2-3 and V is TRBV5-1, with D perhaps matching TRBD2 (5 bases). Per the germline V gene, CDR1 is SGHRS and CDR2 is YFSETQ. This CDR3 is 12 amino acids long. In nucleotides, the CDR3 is TGCACCAGCAGCTTGGGTAGGGAGACGCAGTATTTT. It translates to CTSSLGRETQYF.

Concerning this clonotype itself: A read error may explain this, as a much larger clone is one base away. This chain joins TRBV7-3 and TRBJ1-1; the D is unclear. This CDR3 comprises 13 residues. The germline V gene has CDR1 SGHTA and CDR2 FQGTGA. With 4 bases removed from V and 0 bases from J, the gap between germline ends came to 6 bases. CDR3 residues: CASSSKMNTEAFF. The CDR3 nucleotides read TGTGCCAGCAGCTCCAAGATGAACACTGAAGCTTTCTTT. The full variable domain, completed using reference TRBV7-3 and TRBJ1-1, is GAGVSQTPSNKVTEKGKYVELRCDPISGHTALYWYRQSLGQGPEFLIYFQGTGAADDSGLPNDRFFAVRPEGSVSTLKIQRTERGDSAVYLCASSSKMNTEAFFGQGTRLTVV.

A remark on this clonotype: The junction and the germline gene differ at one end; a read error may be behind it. CDR3 amino acids: CASSQGDSNSPLNF. CDR3 sequence (DNA): TGTGCCAGCAGCCAAGGGGACAGTAATTCACCCCTCAACTTT. This rearrangement joins TRBV7-3 to TRBJ1-6, with 7 bases identical to TRBD1. This CDR3 spans 14 amino acids. Germline CDR1 is SGHTA and CDR2 is FQGTGA.